The present entry profiles one TCR beta chain with its context. Looked up from germline, CDR1 is SQVTM and CDR2 is ANQGSEA. The V and J ends lost 4 bases and 8 bases respectively, with 17 bases between them. CDR3 length: 13 amino acids. The source of the sample is a study of blood T cell repertoires in COVID-19. Study details: T cells, B-cell-depleted T cells, or PBMCs supplied cDNA or gDNA.

Original data processing: Scientists estimated how many nucleated cells there were by amplifying reference gene primers. Libraries were prepared by immunoSEQ multiplex PCR; TCRdb keeps only in-frame clonotypes and omits some of them. V and J calls and clone size come straight from that table; D and trimming were deduced from the DNA. Here the sample spans under 300,000 clones, around 84% being singletons. This receptor was identified in a woman in her forties or fifties who had been exposed to COVID-19. The chain combines TRBV29-1 with TRBJ1-2, with D possibly matching TRBD1 (6 bases). The sample taken for sequencing was PBMCs or T cells enriched from blood (not recorded which). The CDR3, as DNA: TGCAGCGTTGCTGTGAGAGGGGGACAAGGCTACACCTTC. Its protein is CSVAVRGGQGYTF.